A selection of T cell receptor beta chains follows, all from one sample in a study of blood T cell repertoires in COVID-19. Assay used: immunoSEQ multiplex PCR; TCRdb lists only in-frame clones, some missing. The sample lists roughly 180,000 clones, roughly 76% occurring once. Sequencing input: peripheral blood. The receptors here all came from a woman aged 40 to 50 with COVID-19, enrolled during active disease. CDR3s include the opening cysteine and the closing phenylalanine or tryptophan. A D gene is named only where the DNA matches it firmly. Clone size is not always given. Where it is, it says once, few, many or a class for expanded clones.

TRBV11-3	TRBJ2-1	-	-	CASSPRQSGEYNEQFF	TGTGCCAGCAGCCCCAGACAGTCCGGCGAATACAATGAGCAGTTCTTC
TRBV2	TRBJ1-2	-	TRBD1	CASRSSRQGNGYTF	TGTGCCAGCAGGTCATCGAGACAGGGCAATGGCTACACCTTC
TRBV5-6	TRBJ2-5	-	-	CASSLGPLDPGGKTQYF	TGTGCCAGCAGCTTGGGCCCATTAGACCCCGGCGGGAAGACCCAGTACTTC
TRBV5-4	TRBJ2-3	-	-	CASSLVDISTDTQYF	TGTGCCAGCAGCTTGGTAGACATTTCCACAGATACGCAGTATTTT
TRBV7-9	TRBJ1-6	-	TRBD1	CASSPRQGEADYNSPLHF	TGTGCCAGCAGCCCGAGACAGGGAGAAGCAGACTATAATTCACCCCTCCACTTT
TRBV21-1	TRBJ2-3	once	-	CASNYFGTASTDTQYF	TGTGCCAGCAACTACTTTGGGACAGCTAGCACAGATACGCAGTATTTT
TRBV10-3	TRBJ1-1	-	-	CAISVEQGWPEAFF	TGTGCCATCAGTGTTGAACAGGGTTGGCCTGAAGCTTTCTTT
TRBV6-5	TRBJ2-4	-	TRBD2	CASSFLSKREGNIQYF	TGTGCCAGCAGTTTCCTTAGTAAGCGGGAGGGGAACATTCAGTACTTC
TRBV5-1	TRBJ2-1	-	-	CASSSNRDFAQEQFF	TGCGCCAGCAGCTCGAACCGGGACTTTGCGCAGGAGCAGTTCTTC
TRBV11-2	TRBJ2-1	-	-	CASSGGLAVFSYNEQFF	TGTGCCAGCAGCGGGGGCCTAGCTGTGTTCTCCTACAATGAGCAGTTCTTC
TRBV1	TRBJ2-7	-	-	CTSSQAGGPAREGLSEQYF	TGCACCAGCAGCCAGGCGGGAGGTCCTGCACGGGAGGGCCTGTCGGAGCAGTACTTC
TRBV27	TRBJ2-1	-	-	CASRAGYQNEQFF	TGTGCCAGCAGGGCGGGGTATCAGAATGAGCAGTTCTTC
TRBV5-1	TRBJ2-4	-	TRBD2	CASSPQTSGSGNIQYF	TGCGCCAGCAGCCCACAAACTAGCGGGAGTGGGAACATTCAGTACTTC
TRBV24-1	TRBJ1-2	-	-	CATSDRVETF	TGTGCCACCAGTGACAGGGTCGAAACCTTC
TRBV14	TRBJ1-2	once	-	CASSQQLLNYGYTF	TGTGCCAGCAGCCAGCAACTCCTCAACTATGGCTACACCTTC
TRBV29-1	TRBJ2-3	-	TRBD2	CSAGTRLTDTQYF	TGCAGCGCCGGGACTAGGTTGACAGATACGCAGTATTTT
TRBV20-1	TRBJ2-3	-	TRBD2	CSASVPFMGEGPTDTQYF	TGCAGTGCTAGTGTTCCCTTTATGGGGGAGGGCCCAACAGATACGCAGTATTTT
TRBV5-6	TRBJ2-2	-	-	CASSLSPGNTGELFF	TGTGCCAGCAGCTTGTCTCCAGGGAACACCGGGGAGCTGTTTTTT
TRBV19	TRBJ2-3	-	TRBD2	CASSSGSLTDTQYF	TGTGCCAGTAGTAGCGGGAGCTTAACAGATACGCAGTATTTT
TRBV5-1	TRBJ2-7	-	TRBD2	CASSEREGPYEQYF	TGCGCCAGCAGCGAGCGGGAGGGCCCCTACGAGCAGTACTTC
TRBV2	TRBJ2-2	once	-	CASSEEGAVGELFF	TGTGCCAGCAGTGAGGAGGGGGCCGTCGGGGAGCTGTTTTTT
TRBV28	TRBJ2-1	-	TRBD1	CASSFDRVGQFF	TGTGCCAGCAGTTTTGACAGGGTGGGGCAGTTCTTC
TRBV28	TRBJ2-7	few	TRBD2	CASSLHSGRIYEQYF	TGTGCCAGCAGCCTTCATAGCGGGAGAATCTACGAGCAGTACTTC
TRBV2	TRBJ2-3	once	TRBD2	CASSERGGRTDTQYF	TGTGCCAGCAGTGAGCGGGGGGGCCGTACAGATACGCAGTATTTT
TRBV7-9	TRBJ1-2	-	-	CASSGGVMVGYTF	TGTGCCAGCAGCGGAGGGGTCATGGTTGGCTACACCTTC
TRBV5-1	TRBJ2-2	-	TRBD1	CASRLRTGDTGELFF	TGCGCCAGCAGACTTAGGACAGGGGACACCGGGGAGCTGTTTTTT
TRBV9	TRBJ2-3	-	TRBD1	CASSETGERRTDTQYF	TGTGCCAGCAGCGAAACAGGGGAGAGGAGAACAGATACGCAGTATTTT
TRBV7-9	TRBJ2-7	-	-	CASSLAGRNYEQYF	TGTGCCAGCAGCTTAGCCGGGAGAAACTACGAGCAGTACTTC
TRBV3-1/TRBV3-2	TRBJ2-5	-	-	CASSHDRGETQYF	TGTGCCAGCAGCCATGATCGCGGAGAGACCCAGTACTTC
TRBV19	TRBJ1-2	-	-	CASSIRGQGYGYTF	TGTGCCAGTAGTATCAGGGGCCAGGGCTATGGCTACACCTTC
TRBV3-1/TRBV3-2	TRBJ1-2	once	TRBD1	CASSPETGIQANYGYTF	TGTGCCAGCAGCCCTGAGACAGGGATTCAAGCCAACTATGGCTACACCTTC
TRBV9	TRBJ2-1	-	-	CASSVGRGNEQFF	TGTGCCAGCAGCGTGGGGCGGGGCAATGAGCAGTTCTTC
TRBV10-2	TRBJ2-3	-	TRBD2	CACTTSGGITSTDTQYF	TGCGCCTGCACGACTAGCGGGGGGATTACTAGCACAGATACGCAGTATTTT
TRBV29-1	TRBJ2-5	-	-	CSFRSGETQYF	TGCAGCTTCCGTAGCGGAGAGACCCAGTACTTC
TRBV7-2	TRBJ2-7	-	TRBD2	CASSHKAGGPVEQYF	TGTGCCAGCAGCCACAAAGCGGGAGGGCCTGTCGAGCAGTACTTC
TRBV3-1/TRBV3-2	TRBJ2-1	-	-	CASSLVAGPNEQFF	TGTGCCAGCAGCCTCGTGGCGGGGCCTAATGAGCAGTTCTTC
TRBV19	TRBJ2-2	once	TRBD1	CATSHRGVTGELFF	TGTGCCACTTCCCACAGGGGGGTCACCGGGGAGCTGTTTTTT
TRBV6-6	TRBJ1-6	-	-	CASSRQDSYNSPLHF	TGTGCCAGCAGTCGCCAGGACTCCTATAATTCACCCCTCCACTTT
TRBV7-9	TRBJ2-5	-	-	CASSLTGHQETQYF	TGTGCCAGCAGCTTGACAGGCCACCAAGAGACCCAGTACTTC
TRBV28	TRBJ1-2	-	TRBD1	CASSPRQGSGYTF	TGTGCCAGCAGCCCTAGACAGGGATCTGGCTACACCTTC
TRBV30	TRBJ1-5	-	TRBD1	CAWSVSGTGGLPQHF	TGTGCCTGGAGTGTAAGCGGGACAGGGGGATTGCCCCAGCATTTT
TRBV14	TRBJ1-2	-	TRBD1	CASSPSRDSLWGYTF	TGTGCCAGCAGCCCGTCCCGGGACAGTCTATGGGGCTACACCTTC
TRBV19	TRBJ1-1	once	-	CASSRGVQDTEAFF	TGTGCCAGTAGTAGGGGGGTCCAGGACACTGAAGCTTTCTTT
TRBV12-5	TRBJ1-1	-	-	CASGLGTEVTEAFF	TGTGCTAGTGGTTTGGGGACAGAAGTTACTGAAGCTTTCTTT
TRBV27	TRBJ2-7	-	-	CASSLSRGYEQYF	TGTGCCAGCAGTTTATCGAGAGGCTACGAGCAGTACTTC
TRBV7-3	TRBJ2-7	-	TRBD2	CASSISSGNYEQYF	TGTGCCAGCAGCATATCGAGCGGGAACTACGAGCAGTACTTC
TRBV3-1/TRBV3-2	TRBJ1-1	-	-	CASSQDLPVAGRKKKAFF	TGTGCCAGCAGCCAAGACCTCCCGGTGGCGGGGCGAAAAAAGAAAGCTTTCTTT
TRBV18	TRBJ2-2	few	-	CASSRSGTGELFF	TGTGCCAGCTCACGGTCGGGCACCGGGGAGCTGTTTTTT
TRBV30	TRBJ2-1	-	TRBD2	CAWAGLAGPAANEQFF	TGTGCCTGGGCGGGACTAGCGGGGCCGGCCGCTAATGAGCAGTTCTTC
TRBV19	TRBJ2-1	-	TRBD2	CASSKGGTSSHNEQFF	TGTGCCAGTTCTAAAGGGGGGACTAGCTCTCACAATGAGCAGTTCTTC
TRBV27	TRBJ2-7	-	-	CASSLGGAHSYEQYF	TGTGCCAGCAGTTTAGGCGGGGCCCACTCCTACGAGCAGTACTTC
TRBV27	TRBJ2-7	-	-	CASSLGGIYEQYF	TGTGCCAGCAGTTTAGGGGGGATCTACGAGCAGTACTTC
TRBV14	TRBJ2-6	-	-	CASSPSFGANVLTF	TGTGCCAGCAGCCCTTCTTTCGGGGCCAACGTCCTGACTTTC
TRBV11-2	TRBJ1-2	-	TRBD1	CASSLRDRDNYGYTF	TGTGCCAGCAGCTTAAGGGACAGGGACAACTATGGCTACACCTTC
TRBV7-9	TRBJ1-4	once	TRBD1	CASSTGQGASRLSEKLFF	TGTGCCAGCAGCACGGGACAGGGGGCGTCGAGGTTATCAGAAAAACTGTTTTTT
TRBV5-8	TRBJ2-1	-	TRBD2	CASSSGTSGRRNEQFF	TGTGCCAGCAGCTCCGGGACTAGCGGGAGGAGGAATGAGCAGTTCTTC
TRBV14	TRBJ2-1	-	-	CASSQTGNEQFF	TGTGCCAGCAGCCAAACAGGGAATGAGCAGTTCTTC
TRBV27	TRBJ2-7	once	TRBD1	CASTTGQGAYEQYF	TGTGCCAGCACTACGGGACAGGGGGCCTACGAGCAGTACTTC
TRBV4-1	TRBJ2-1	once	TRBD2	CASSQAGGQLEQFF	TGCGCCAGCAGCCAAGCGGGGGGGCAACTTGAGCAGTTCTTC